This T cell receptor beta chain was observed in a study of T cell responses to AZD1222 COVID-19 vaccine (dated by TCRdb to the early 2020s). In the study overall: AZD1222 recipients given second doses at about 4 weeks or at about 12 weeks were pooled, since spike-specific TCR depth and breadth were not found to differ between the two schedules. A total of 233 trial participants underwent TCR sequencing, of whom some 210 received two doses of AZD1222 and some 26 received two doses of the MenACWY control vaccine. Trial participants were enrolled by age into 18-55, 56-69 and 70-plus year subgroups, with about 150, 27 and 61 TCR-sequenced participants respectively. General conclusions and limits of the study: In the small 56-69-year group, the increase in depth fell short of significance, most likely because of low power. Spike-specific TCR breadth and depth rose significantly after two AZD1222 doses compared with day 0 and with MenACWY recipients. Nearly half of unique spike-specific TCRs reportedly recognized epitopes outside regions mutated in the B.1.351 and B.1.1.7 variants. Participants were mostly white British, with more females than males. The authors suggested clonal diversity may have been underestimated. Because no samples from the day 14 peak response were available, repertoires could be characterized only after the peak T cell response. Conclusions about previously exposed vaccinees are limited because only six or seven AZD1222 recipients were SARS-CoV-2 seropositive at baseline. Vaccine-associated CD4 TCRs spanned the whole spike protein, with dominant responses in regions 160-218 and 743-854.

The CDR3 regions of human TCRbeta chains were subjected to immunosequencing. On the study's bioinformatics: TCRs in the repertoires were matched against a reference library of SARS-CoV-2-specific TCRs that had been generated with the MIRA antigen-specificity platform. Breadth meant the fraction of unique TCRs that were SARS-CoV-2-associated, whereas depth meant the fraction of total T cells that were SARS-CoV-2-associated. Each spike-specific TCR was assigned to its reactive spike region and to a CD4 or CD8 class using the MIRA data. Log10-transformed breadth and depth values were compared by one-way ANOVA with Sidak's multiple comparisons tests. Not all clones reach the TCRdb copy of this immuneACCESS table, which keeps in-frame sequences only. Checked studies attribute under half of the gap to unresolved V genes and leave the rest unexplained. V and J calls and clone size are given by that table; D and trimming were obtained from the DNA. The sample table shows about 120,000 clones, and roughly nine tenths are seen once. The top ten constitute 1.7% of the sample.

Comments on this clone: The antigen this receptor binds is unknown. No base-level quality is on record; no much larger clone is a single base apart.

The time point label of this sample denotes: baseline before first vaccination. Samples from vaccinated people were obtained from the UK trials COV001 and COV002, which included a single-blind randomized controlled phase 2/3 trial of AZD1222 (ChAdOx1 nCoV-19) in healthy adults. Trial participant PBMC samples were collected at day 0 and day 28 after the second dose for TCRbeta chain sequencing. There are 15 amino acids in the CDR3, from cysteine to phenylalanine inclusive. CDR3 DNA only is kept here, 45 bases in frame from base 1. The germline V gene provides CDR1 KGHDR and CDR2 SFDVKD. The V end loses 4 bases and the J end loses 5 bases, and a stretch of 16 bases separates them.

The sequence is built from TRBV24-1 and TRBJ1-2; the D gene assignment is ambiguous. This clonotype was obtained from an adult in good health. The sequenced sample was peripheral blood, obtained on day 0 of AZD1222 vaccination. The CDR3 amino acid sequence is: CATSDSTQGGYGYTF. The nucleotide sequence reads TGTGCCACCAGTGACTCCACCCAAGGCGGTTATGGCTACACCTTC.